The rows below give T cell receptor beta chains drawn from one sample of a study of cytomegalovirus exposure and HLA in healthy donors. Produced via immunoSEQ multiplex PCR; TCRdb's table is partial and in-frame only. Among around 160,000 clones listed, approximately 90% were seen once. Sequenced input: PBMCs. The receptors were gathered from a man aged 18 to 35 in good health and CMV-seronegative. CDR3s include the opening cysteine and the closing phenylalanine or tryptophan. A D gene is named only where the DNA matches it firmly. Only part of the rows carry a size: once, few, many, or a class if the clone is expanded.

D	V	J	size	CDR3	DNA
NA	TRBV7-9	TRBJ1-5	NA	CASTFSGEGQPQHF	TGTGCCAGCACCTTTTCGGGGGAGGGACAGCCCCAGCATTTT
TRBD2	TRBV6-5	TRBJ2-1	NA	CASSLASGAYNEQFF	TGTGCCAGCAGTTTAGCTAGCGGGGCTTACAATGAGCAGTTCTTC
NA	TRBV6-1	TRBJ1-1	NA	CASSEGGKGGWEAFF	TGTGCCAGCAGTGAAGGTGGAAAGGGGGGGTGGGAAGCTTTCTTT
TRBD1	TRBV7-9	TRBJ1-1	NA	CASRRGTVNTEAFF	TGTGCCAGCAGGCGCGGGACAGTCAACACTGAAGCTTTCTTT
NA	TRBV6-1	TRBJ2-2	NA	CASSELPYRRTGELFF	TGTGCCAGCAGTGAACTACCATACAGGCGCACCGGGGAGCTGTTTTTT
NA	TRBV6-6	TRBJ1-1	few	CASSYSRGNTEAFF	TGTGCCAGCAGTTACTCGCGCGGGAACACTGAAGCTTTCTTT
NA	TRBV27	TRBJ2-1	NA	CASSSPFNEQFF	TGTGCCAGCAGTTCCCCTTTCAATGAGCAGTTCTTC
TRBD1	TRBV27	TRBJ2-2	NA	CASSPRDRYTGELFF	TGTGCCAGCAGTCCCCGGGACAGGTACACCGGGGAGCTGTTTTTT
NA	TRBV7-2	TRBJ2-1	few	CASSPDGGSYNEQFF	TGTGCCAGCAGCCCAGACGGGGGTTCCTACAATGAGCAGTTCTTC
TRBD2	TRBV27	TRBJ2-1	NA	CASSIAGEQFF	TGTGCCAGCAGTATAGCGGGGGAGCAGTTCTTC
TRBD1	TRBV29-1	TRBJ1-1	NA	CSVSRQGRLGAFF	TGCAGCGTTTCAAGACAGGGCCGCCTTGGAGCTTTCTTT
NA	TRBV6-5	TRBJ2-5	NA	CASSYSAGAETQYF	TGTGCCAGCAGTTACTCGGCAGGGGCAGAGACCCAGTACTTC
TRBD1	TRBV6-5	TRBJ1-5	NA	CASTGQGTNQPQHF	TGTGCCAGCACCGGACAGGGGACAAATCAGCCCCAGCATTTT
TRBD1	TRBV25-1	TRBJ2-7	NA	CASSASGTGYYEQYF	TGTGCCAGCAGTGCCTCCGGGACAGGGTACTACGAGCAGTACTTC
NA	TRBV29-1	TRBJ1-1	NA	CSVRFGEAFF	TGCAGCGTTAGATTCGGTGAAGCTTTCTTT
TRBD1	TRBV6-1	TRBJ1-5	NA	CASSEGQGAVQPQHF	TGTGCCAGCAGTGAAGGACAGGGGGCTGTTCAGCCCCAGCATTTT